This T cell receptor (beta chain) was sequenced during a study of technical replicates of blood from a handful of donors. Generated by immunoSEQ multiplex PCR, the TCRdb table keeps only in-frame clones and is missing some. The data show some 91,000 clones, nearly 97% seen once. Unmatched junction bases numbered 10, after V lost 1 base and J lost 0 bases. Germline loops: CDR1 SGHNT, CDR2 YYREEE (reference sequence). The CDR3 is made up of 19 amino acids. What was sequenced was T cells isolated from PBMCs. The V and J genes are TRBV5-4 and TRBJ2-1, with 10 nucleotides matching TRBD2. The receptor was isolated from a human donor in good health. In nucleotides, the CDR3 is TGTGCCAGCAGCTTGCGCCTAGCGGGAGTGATGATCTCCTACAATGAGCAGTTCTTC. Amino acids: CASSLRLAGVMISYNEQFF.